This is a list of T cell receptor beta chains from one sample in a study of blood T cell repertoires in COVID-19. Measured with immunoSEQ multiplex PCR; TCRdb has only the in-frame clones, and not every one. The sample contains approximately 58,000 clones, around 90% of which appear only once. Sequencing used peripheral blood. The receptors originated from a woman aged 80 or older with active COVID-19. The CDR3 runs from the conserved cysteine through the conserved F or W. The order of the fields is D gene, V gene, clone size, J gene, CDR3 DNA, CDR3 protein. The D gene is left open where the match is weak. Size tells how often a clone was seen (once, few, many) or the class of an expanded clone, and some rows leave it out.

d_gene: -
v_gene: TRBV12-2
abundance: -
j_gene: TRBJ1-1
CDR3nt: TGTGCAAGTCGCTTAAGAACGGGACAGGGAACGGATCTTAACACTGAAGCTTTCTTT
CDR3aa: CASRLRTGQGTDLNTEAFF

d_gene: TRBD1
v_gene: TRBV28
abundance: few
j_gene: TRBJ1-2
CDR3nt: TGTGCCAGCACTGAGGAAACAGGGGGCAATGGCTACACCTTC
CDR3aa: CASTEETGGNGYTF

d_gene: -
v_gene: TRBV28
abundance: -
j_gene: TRBJ2-7
CDR3nt: TGTGCCAGCAGGGCTGGGAGCTACGAGCAGTACTTC
CDR3aa: CASRAGSYEQYF

d_gene: -
v_gene: TRBV5-8
abundance: many
j_gene: TRBJ1-5
CDR3nt: TGTGCCAGCAGCTTGGGGCCAAATCAGCCCCAGCATTTT
CDR3aa: CASSLGPNQPQHF

d_gene: -
v_gene: TRBV5-1
abundance: -
j_gene: TRBJ2-6
CDR3nt: TGCGCCAGCAGCTTGGGAGGATTTTCTGGGGCCAACGTCCTGACTTTC
CDR3aa: CASSLGGFSGANVLTF

d_gene: TRBD2
v_gene: TRBV7-8
abundance: -
j_gene: TRBJ2-1
CDR3nt: TGTGCCAGCAGCTTAGATCCTAGCGGGGGCAATGAGCAGTTCTTC
CDR3aa: CASSLDPSGGNEQFF

d_gene: TRBD1
v_gene: TRBV27
abundance: once
j_gene: TRBJ1-2
CDR3nt: TGTGCCAGCAGTCCGATGGACAGGACTTATGGCTACACCTTC
CDR3aa: CASSPMDRTYGYTF

d_gene: TRBD1
v_gene: TRBV7-9
abundance: -
j_gene: TRBJ2-3
CDR3nt: TGTGCCAGCAGCTTCGGGACAGGGGGCACAGATACGCAGTATTTT
CDR3aa: CASSFGTGGTDTQYF

d_gene: -
v_gene: TRBV5-1
abundance: -
j_gene: TRBJ1-1
CDR3nt: TGCGCCAGCAGCTTGGGGGACGGGGGGAACACTGAAGCTTTCTTT
CDR3aa: CASSLGDGGNTEAFF

d_gene: -
v_gene: TRBV15
abundance: once
j_gene: TRBJ1-1
CDR3nt: TGTGCCACCAGCAGAGGCGTGAACACTGAAGCTTTCTTT
CDR3aa: CATSRGVNTEAFF

d_gene: -
v_gene: TRBV19
abundance: -
j_gene: TRBJ2-7
CDR3nt: TGTGCCAGTAGTCACCGGACAGAATCCTACGAGCAGTACTTC
CDR3aa: CASSHRTESYEQYF

d_gene: -
v_gene: TRBV28
abundance: -
j_gene: TRBJ1-3
CDR3nt: TGTGCCAGCAGTCCCCTCGGGGGATCTGGAAACACCATATATTTT
CDR3aa: CASSPLGGSGNTIYF

d_gene: TRBD2
v_gene: TRBV28
abundance: -
j_gene: TRBJ2-2
CDR3nt: TGTGCCAGCAGTTTGGTAGCGGGGGATTTGTTGGCCGGGGAGCTGTTTTTT
CDR3aa: CASSLVAGDLLAGELFF

d_gene: TRBD2
v_gene: TRBV2
abundance: -
j_gene: TRBJ2-6
CDR3nt: TGTGCCAGCAGCCTGACTAGCGCGCACTCTGGGGCCAACGTCCTGACTTTC
CDR3aa: CASSLTSAHSGANVLTF

d_gene: TRBD1
v_gene: TRBV3-1/TRBV3-2
abundance: once
j_gene: TRBJ1-6
CDR3nt: TGTGCCAGCAGCCCGGGACAGGGGGCTTATTCACCCCTCCACTTT
CDR3aa: CASSPGQGAYSPLHF

d_gene: -
v_gene: TRBV6-5
abundance: -
j_gene: TRBJ1-1
CDR3nt: TGTGCCAGCAGTACCCTTCTGACAGGAGACACTGAAGCTTTCTTT
CDR3aa: CASSTLLTGDTEAFF

d_gene: TRBD1
v_gene: TRBV28
abundance: -
j_gene: TRBJ2-3
CDR3nt: TGTGCCAGCGGAGGGACAGGGGGCCTGGGTACGCAGTATTTT
CDR3aa: CASGGTGGLGTQYF

d_gene: -
v_gene: TRBV19
abundance: -
j_gene: TRBJ2-1
CDR3nt: TGTGCCAGTAGTATTTTCTTCGGAGACAATGAGCAGTTCTTC
CDR3aa: CASSIFFGDNEQFF

d_gene: -
v_gene: TRBV7-2
abundance: few
j_gene: TRBJ2-3
CDR3nt: TGTGCCAGCAGCTACCCTCCGGAGAGCACAGATACGCAGTATTTT
CDR3aa: CASSYPPESTDTQYF

d_gene: -
v_gene: TRBV20-1
abundance: once
j_gene: TRBJ1-1
CDR3nt: TGCAGTGCTAGTCAGGGTACGGACACTGAAGCTTTCTTT
CDR3aa: CSASQGTDTEAFF

d_gene: -
v_gene: TRBV7-9
abundance: -
j_gene: TRBJ2-2
CDR3nt: TGTGCCAGCAGCCCTAATTGGACCGGGGAGCTGTTTTTT
CDR3aa: CASSPNWTGELFF

d_gene: TRBD1
v_gene: TRBV7-8
abundance: -
j_gene: TRBJ1-5
CDR3nt: TGTGCCAGCAGCTTAGATACAGGGGGCAATCAGCCCCAGCATTTT
CDR3aa: CASSLDTGGNQPQHF

d_gene: TRBD1
v_gene: TRBV7-9
abundance: once
j_gene: TRBJ2-2
CDR3nt: TGTGCCAGTAGTCGACAGGGGTCGAACACCGGGGAGCTGTTTTTT
CDR3aa: CASSRQGSNTGELFF

d_gene: -
v_gene: TRBV6-5
abundance: -
j_gene: TRBJ2-5
CDR3nt: TGTGCCAGCAGCTACCCGTCTGACGGGGTCCAAGAGACCCAGTACTTC
CDR3aa: CASSYPSDGVQETQYF

d_gene: TRBD1
v_gene: TRBV5-1
abundance: -
j_gene: TRBJ2-5
CDR3nt: TGCGCCAGCAGCTGGGCCCGACAGGGTACCAGAAGGACCCAGTACTTC
CDR3aa: CASSWARQGTRRTQYF

d_gene: -
v_gene: TRBV6-5
abundance: -
j_gene: TRBJ2-2
CDR3nt: TGTGCCAGCAGTTACTCCCTTATGAACACCGGGGAGCTGTTTTTT
CDR3aa: CASSYSLMNTGELFF

d_gene: TRBD1
v_gene: TRBV19
abundance: medium-sized
j_gene: TRBJ1-4
CDR3nt: TGTGCCAGTAGTATTCAGCAGGGGGCATCTAATGAAAAACTGTTTTTT
CDR3aa: CASSIQQGASNEKLFF

d_gene: TRBD2
v_gene: TRBV25-1
abundance: -
j_gene: TRBJ2-5
CDR3nt: TGTGCCAGCAGCCCCGGGGGGGGAGAGACCCAGTACTTC
CDR3aa: CASSPGGGETQYF

d_gene: TRBD1
v_gene: TRBV6-7
abundance: -
j_gene: TRBJ2-7
CDR3nt: TGTGCCAGCAGTTACGATTGGGGACAGCGTTCTTCCTACGAGCAGTACTTC
CDR3aa: CASSYDWGQRSSYEQYF

d_gene: TRBD1
v_gene: TRBV6-5
abundance: -
j_gene: TRBJ1-2
CDR3nt: TGTGCCAGCAGTTCGACAGGGACCCGCCGGCTTGGCTACACCTTC
CDR3aa: CASSSTGTRRLGYTF

d_gene: -
v_gene: TRBV5-5
abundance: -
j_gene: TRBJ1-2
CDR3nt: TGTGCCAGCAGCTTTAGCCCGGGGGGCAGGACGAATGGCTACACCTTC
CDR3aa: CASSFSPGGRTNGYTF

d_gene: -
v_gene: TRBV28
abundance: -
j_gene: TRBJ1-5
CDR3nt: TGTGCCAGTGGTGGTGATGGCGGAGCTCGGTTGAGTCAGCCCCAGCATTTT
CDR3aa: CASGGDGGARLSQPQHF

d_gene: -
v_gene: TRBV3-1/TRBV3-2
abundance: -
j_gene: TRBJ2-3
CDR3nt: TGTGCCAGCAGCCAAGTCCGAGGGGGTGCCACGCAGTATTTT
CDR3aa: CASSQVRGGATQYF

d_gene: TRBD2
v_gene: TRBV6-5
abundance: -
j_gene: TRBJ2-2
CDR3nt: TGTGCCACCAGAATCAGCGGGGGCACCGGGGAGCTGTTTTTT
CDR3aa: CATRISGGTGELFF

d_gene: -
v_gene: TRBV6-1
abundance: -
j_gene: TRBJ2-6
CDR3nt: TGTGCCAGCAGTGAAGCTGCGGGAATGGTCGTCCTGACTTTC
CDR3aa: CASSEAAGMVVLTF

d_gene: -
v_gene: TRBV19
abundance: -
j_gene: TRBJ1-6
CDR3nt: TGTGCCAGTAGTACTGGGGGCAGTATCAATTCACCCCTCCACTTT
CDR3aa: CASSTGGSINSPLHF

d_gene: -
v_gene: TRBV24-1
abundance: few
j_gene: TRBJ2-2
CDR3nt: TGTGCCACCAGTGATGATCCGGGATTTGGCGACACCGGGGAGCTGTTTTTT
CDR3aa: CATSDDPGFGDTGELFF

d_gene: TRBD2
v_gene: TRBV3-1/TRBV3-2
abundance: -
j_gene: TRBJ2-1
CDR3nt: TGTGCCAGCAGCCAAGTACTAGCGGGAGACCACTCCTACAATGAGCAGTTCTTC
CDR3aa: CASSQVLAGDHSYNEQFF

d_gene: -
v_gene: TRBV2
abundance: -
j_gene: TRBJ2-7
CDR3nt: TGTGCCAGCAGTGAACCGCCTACTGAGCAGTACTTC
CDR3aa: CASSEPPTEQYF

d_gene: -
v_gene: TRBV18
abundance: -
j_gene: TRBJ2-1
CDR3nt: TGTGCCAGCTCACCGAGTACTTACAATGAGCAGTTCTTC
CDR3aa: CASSPSTYNEQFF

d_gene: -
v_gene: TRBV5-4
abundance: -
j_gene: TRBJ2-2
CDR3nt: TGTGCCAGCAGCAGGACTGGGGCGAACACCGGGGAGCTGTTTTTT
CDR3aa: CASSRTGANTGELFF

d_gene: TRBD1
v_gene: TRBV24-1
abundance: -
j_gene: TRBJ1-4
CDR3nt: TGTGCCACCAGTGACCATCTAGGGGGCGATGAAAAACTGTTTTTT
CDR3aa: CATSDHLGGDEKLFF

d_gene: -
v_gene: TRBV6-1
abundance: -
j_gene: TRBJ2-3
CDR3nt: TGTGCCAGCAGTGAAGGGTACGCGGCTAGCACAGATACGCAGTATTTT
CDR3aa: CASSEGYAASTDTQYF

d_gene: -
v_gene: TRBV6-1
abundance: -
j_gene: TRBJ1-2
CDR3nt: TGTGCCAGCAGTGAAACGTTAGGAGGGTCTAGTGGGGGCTACACCTTC
CDR3aa: CASSETLGGSSGGYTF

d_gene: -
v_gene: TRBV7-9
abundance: -
j_gene: TRBJ1-3
CDR3nt: TGTGCCAGCACACGAGGCCAGTTGGGAAACACCATATATTTT
CDR3aa: CASTRGQLGNTIYF

d_gene: TRBD1
v_gene: TRBV19
abundance: -
j_gene: TRBJ1-5
CDR3nt: TGTGCCAGTAGTACCCACAGGGGGCCCGGTCAGCCCCAGCATTTT
CDR3aa: CASSTHRGPGQPQHF

d_gene: TRBD2
v_gene: TRBV11-3
abundance: -
j_gene: TRBJ2-5
CDR3nt: TGTGCCAGCAGCTTAACCAGCGGGAGACAAGAGACCCAGTACTTC
CDR3aa: CASSLTSGRQETQYF

d_gene: -
v_gene: TRBV7-7
abundance: -
j_gene: TRBJ2-7
CDR3nt: TGTGCTAGCAGCTCAGGACAGACCTACGAGCAGTACTTC
CDR3aa: CASSSGQTYEQYF